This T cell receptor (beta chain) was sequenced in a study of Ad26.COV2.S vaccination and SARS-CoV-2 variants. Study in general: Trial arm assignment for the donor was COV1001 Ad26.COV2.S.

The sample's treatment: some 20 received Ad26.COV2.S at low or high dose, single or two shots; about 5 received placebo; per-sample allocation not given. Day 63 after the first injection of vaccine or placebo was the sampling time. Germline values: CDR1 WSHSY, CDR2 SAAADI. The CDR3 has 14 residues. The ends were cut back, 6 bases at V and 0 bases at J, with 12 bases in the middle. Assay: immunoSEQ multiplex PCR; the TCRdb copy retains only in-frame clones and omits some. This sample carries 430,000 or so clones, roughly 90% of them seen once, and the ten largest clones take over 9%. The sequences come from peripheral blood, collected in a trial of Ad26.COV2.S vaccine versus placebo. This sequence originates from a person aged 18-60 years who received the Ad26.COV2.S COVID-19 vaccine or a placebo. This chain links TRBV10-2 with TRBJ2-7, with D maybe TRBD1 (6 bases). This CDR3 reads CASRDTGSSYEQYF. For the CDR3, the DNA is TGCGCCAGCAGGGATACAGGGTCCTCCTACGAGCAGTACTTC.